This T cell receptor beta chain is from a study of blood T cell repertoires in COVID-19 (dated by TCRdb to about 2020). A note on the overall study: Collaborator samples came from the United States, Italy and Spain and covered acute and convalescent phases of COVID-19. The prospective study material was composed of cDNA or gDNA derived from T cells, B-cell-depleted T cells, or PBMCs. Subjects who had been exposed to COVID-19, were actively infected with it, or had recovered from it provided the deeply sampled blood TCRbeta repertoires that made up the dataset. A freely available public database, intended as a resource for researchers studying the immune response to SARS-CoV-2, is where the repertoires were released. Samples came from the ongoing ImmuneRACE study (first 160 participants) plus 1,254 subjects from 6 global collaborators. A de-identified subject ID, COVID-19 status, age in years and sex were almost always included in the sample metadata. HLA class I and class II types, where available, came from metadata supplied by the sample provider rather than from assay-based typing.

The collaborating institutions used their own protocols to collect whole blood in K2EDTA tubes. For TCRbeta analysis, collaborators shipped samples as frozen whole blood, isolated PBMCs, or DNA extracted from either of those sample types. Findings and caveats that apply to the study as a whole: The quantity of clinical and demographic metadata differed by source and by participant and was supplied without curation.

A distance of 4 bases separates the germline ends of V and J, which lose 1 base and 6 bases respectively. CDR3 length: 12 amino acids, cysteine to phenylalanine. The CDR3 DNA has 36 bases and is translated from base 1. The germline V gene encodes CDR1 KGHDR and CDR2 SFDVKD. TCRbeta CDR3 regions were amplified from genomic DNA by means of the immunoSEQ Assay, a bias-controlled multiplex PCR. Concerning the study's data processing: Within the assay, amplification of reference gene primers was used to estimate how many nucleated cells each sample contained. Sequence reads were collapsed and filtered to measure the absolute abundance of every unique TCRbeta CDR3 rearrangement. For each sample, productive Simpson clonality was calculated by taking the square root of Simpson's diversity index across productive rearrangements. Here the immuneACCESS table is served through TCRdb, limited to in-frame sequences with V and J called. Missing clones are a known gap in these copies; in checked studies unresolved V genes cover under half, and the rest lacks a known reason. V, J and clone size derive from that table, while D and trimming were established from the DNA sequence. The sample data list 35,000 to 50,000 clones, and about 85% of these were observed just once. The top ten constitute roughly an eighth of the sample.

Remarks on this clone: Its recognized antigen is unknown. One base away there is no much larger clone; base qualities are not given.

The chain uses TRBV24-1 and TRBJ2-3, with the D gene not clear enough to name. Sample: peripheral blood. This receptor was identified in a human donor in a cohort sampled during active COVID-19. This receptor carries the CDR3 CATSDFSDTQYF. The DNA sequence reads TGTGCCACCAGTGATTTCTCGGATACGCAGTATTTT.